This T cell receptor beta chain emerged from a study of radiotherapy plus CTLA-4 blockade in lung cancer. Study observations and caveats: There was expansion of tumor-derived TCR clones in blood after radiotherapy plus ipilimumab. Together with interferon-beta, which increased in serum after radiation, early dynamic changes in blood T cell clones were reportedly the best predictors of response.

The assay was immunoSEQ multiplex PCR, and TCRdb's table has in-frame clones only and misses some. The table shows 50,000 to 60,000 clones, with roughly 80% occurring only once. Focal radiation and CTLA-4 blockade (ipilimumab) were tested in chemo-refractory metastatic non-small-cell lung cancer patients. As to this clone: Its antigen is unidentified.

Trimming at V came to 0 bases and at J to 7 bases, leaving 5 bases not matched to a gene. The CDR3 totals 16 residues. Germline V gives CDR1 LGHNA, CDR2 YSLEER. The chain joins TRBV4-3 to TRBJ1-4; the match to TRBD1 covers 10 bases. Sample: peripheral blood, taken from a patient treated with radiotherapy plus ipilimumab. This receptor was obtained from a human donor with non-small cell lung cancer who had a complete response to radiotherapy plus ipilimumab. The CDR3: CASSQDSGQGGEKLFF. CDR3 sequence (DNA): TGCGCCAGCAGCCAAGATAGTGGACAGGGGGGTGAAAAACTGTTTTTT.